The table lists the clone carrying this T cell receptor (beta chain) with a few counts. The antigen remains undetermined. The PCR employed 60 Vbeta primers together with 13 Jbeta primers. Sequencing was performed with immunoSEQ multiplex PCR; in TCRdb, only in-frame clones are kept and a portion is missing. The table lists 85,000 to 130,000 clones, approximately 76% of them singletons. The data belong to a study of cytomegalovirus exposure and HLA in healthy donors. Study background: Earlier, 110 million or so unique TCR beta sequences were recovered from around 190 million T cells by an analysis. Tens of millions of unique TCRs from HLA-typed donors were held in an early release of data. Notes on the study in general: By a later analysis, the bulk of CMV-associated TCR beta chains appeared HLA-restricted. The study labeled 150 to 200 TCR beta chains cytomegalovirus-associated.

J lost 5 bases, V lost 4 bases, and 12 bases had no gene match. CDR1 and CDR2 (germline): GTSNPN, SVGIG (reference sequence). CDR3 size: 17 residues. The sequencing sample was made of PBMCs. This sequence was found in a woman aged 18-30 years in good health and CMV-seropositive. The chain has TRBV30 and TRBJ2-5; 14 bases agree with TRBD2. Here the CDR3 reads CAWIRFGTSGSTETQYF. CDR3 nucleotides: TGTGCCTGGATAAGGTTTGGGACTAGCGGGAGTACTGAGACCCAGTACTTC.